The T cell receptor beta chain under discussion was sequenced for a study of cytomegalovirus exposure and HLA in healthy donors. Whole-study context: Falling in the Caucasian-associated ancestry cluster were 80% to 90% of 350 to 400 genotyped donors.

The PCR used 60 Vbeta and 13 Jbeta primers. Assay: immunoSEQ multiplex PCR; the TCRdb copy retains only in-frame clones and omits some. Seen here are about 140,000 clones, 60% to 85% observed once, and the top ten hold less than 3.5%. The sequence was collected from a male donor in good health and CMV-seronegative. Sequences were obtained from PBMCs.

The CDR3 DNA follows: TGTGCCAGCTCACCAGGGCTAGCGGGAAGGGAGCAGTACTTC. Translation gives CASSPGLAGREQYF. The V and J genes are TRBV18 and TRBJ2-7; 9 bases fit TRBD2. CDR3 length: 14 amino acids. The junction had 6 bases not matched to a gene; V was cut back by 2 bases and J by 7 bases. Per germline, CDR1 KGHSH and CDR2 LQKENI.